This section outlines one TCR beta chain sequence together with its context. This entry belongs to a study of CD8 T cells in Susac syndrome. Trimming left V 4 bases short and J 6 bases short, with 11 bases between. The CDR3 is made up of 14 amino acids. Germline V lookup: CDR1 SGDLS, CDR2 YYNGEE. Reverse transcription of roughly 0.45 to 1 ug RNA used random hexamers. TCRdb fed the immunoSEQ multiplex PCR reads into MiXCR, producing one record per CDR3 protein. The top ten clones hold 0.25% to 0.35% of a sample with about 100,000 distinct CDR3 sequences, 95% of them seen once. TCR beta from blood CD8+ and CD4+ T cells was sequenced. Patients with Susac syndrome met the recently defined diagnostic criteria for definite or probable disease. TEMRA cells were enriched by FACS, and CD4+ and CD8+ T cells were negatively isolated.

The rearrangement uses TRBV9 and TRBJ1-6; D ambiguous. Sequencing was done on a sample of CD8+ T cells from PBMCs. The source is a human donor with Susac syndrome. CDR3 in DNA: TGTGCCAGCAGCCCTGCGGTTGGTAATTCACCCCTCCACTTT. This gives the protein CASSPAVGNSPLHF. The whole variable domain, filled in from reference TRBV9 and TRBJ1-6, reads DSGVTQTPKHLITATGQRVTLRCSPRSGDLSVYWYQQSLDQGLQFLIQYYNGEERAKGNILERFSAQQFPDLHSELNLSSLELGDSALYFCASSPAVGNSPLHFGNGTRLTVT.